Sequencing of this T cell receptor (beta chain) was carried out in a study of prognosis after radiotherapy for stage I lung cancer. TCR beta CDR3 amplification from genomic DNA was performed by two-round multiplex PCR. For every TRBV and TRBJ gene, a specific primer was used in first-round PCR. Each CDR3 protein is one row after TCRdb ran MiXCR on the multiplex PCR reads. The sample has about 59,000 distinct CDR3 sequences; more than 25% are singletons. The germline V and J ends were trimmed by 3 bases and 0 bases, with 11 bases remaining between them. Germline CDR1 and CDR2: LGHDT and YNNKEL (reference sequence). This CDR3 contains 15 residues.

The chain joins TRBV3-1 to TRBJ1-1; no clear D gene. Material: PBMCs, obtained before or after stereotactic body radiation therapy (not recorded which). The sequence derives from a donor over 45 with non-small cell lung cancer. The CDR3 here is CASSQSRQLNTEAFF. DNA of the CDR3: TGTGCCAGCAGCCAGAGCAGGCAATTGAACACTGAAGCTTTCTTT. Filled out from reference TRBV3-1 and TRBJ1-1, the complete variable domain reads DTAVSQTPKYLVTQMGNDKSIKCEQNLGHDTMYWYKQDSKKFLKIMFSYNNKELIINETVPNRFSPKSPDKAHLNLHINSLELGDSAVYFCASSQSRQLNTEAFFGQGTRLTVV.